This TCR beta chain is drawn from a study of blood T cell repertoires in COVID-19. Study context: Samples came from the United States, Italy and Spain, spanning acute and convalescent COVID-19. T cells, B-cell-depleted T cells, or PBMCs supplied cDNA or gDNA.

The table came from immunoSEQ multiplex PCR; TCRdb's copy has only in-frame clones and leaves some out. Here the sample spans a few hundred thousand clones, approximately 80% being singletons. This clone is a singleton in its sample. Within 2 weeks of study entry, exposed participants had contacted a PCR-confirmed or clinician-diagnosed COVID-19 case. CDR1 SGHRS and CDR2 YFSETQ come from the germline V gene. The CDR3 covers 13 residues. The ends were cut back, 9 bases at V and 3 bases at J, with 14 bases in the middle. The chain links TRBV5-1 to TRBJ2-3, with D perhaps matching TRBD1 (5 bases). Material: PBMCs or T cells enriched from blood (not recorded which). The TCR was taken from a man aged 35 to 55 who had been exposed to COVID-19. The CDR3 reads CAIREGETDTQYF. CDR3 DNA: TGCGCCATCAGGGAAGGAGAAACAGATACGCAGTATTTT. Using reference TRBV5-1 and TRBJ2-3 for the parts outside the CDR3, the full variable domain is KAGVTQTPRYLIKTRGQQVTLSCSPISGHRSVSWYQQTPGQGLQFLFEYFSETQRNKGNFPGRFSGRQFSNSRSEMNVSTLELGDSALYLCAIREGETDTQYFGPGTRLTVL.